This T cell receptor (beta chain) was profiled in a study of blood T cell repertoires in COVID-19. As for the study in general: The origin of the acute and convalescent COVID-19 samples was the United States, Italy and Spain. The analysed material was cDNA or gDNA that came from T cells, B-cell-depleted T cells, or PBMCs.

Original handling: Estimated nucleated cell counts came from reference gene primer amplification. Repertoires were generated with immunoSEQ multiplex PCR, while TCRdb's copy carries only in-frame clones and drops some. V, J and clone size are those of that table, while D and trimming were read from the DNA. The data show approximately 42,000 clones, roughly 70% seen once. V shed 3 bases, J shed 6 bases, and the junction held 8 bases outside the gene matches. Germline CDR1 is MNHEY and CDR2 is SVGAGI. CDR3 length: 16 amino acids. This clone occurred once. The chain links TRBV6-5 to TRBJ2-1, with TRBD2 matching over 10 bases. The TCR comes from a man aged 80 or over with acute or convalescent COVID-19. The sample was peripheral blood. The CDR3 spells CASSYTSGTSLNEQFF. DNA of the CDR3: TGTGCCAGCAGTTATACTAGCGGGACGTCCCTCAATGAGCAGTTCTTC.